These 22 T cell receptor beta chains originate from one sample sequenced in a study of beta chain features in type 1 diabetes. Isolated RNA was reverse transcribed in full, so expressed TCRB transcripts were sequenced. Method: immunoSEQ multiplex PCR; TCRdb's copy keeps in-frame clones and lacks some. The sample lists 300,000 to 350,000 clones; 14% were seen once. Material: central memory CD4+ T cells from blood. The receptors stem from a man aged 25-40 years in good health.

The genes are TRBV5-5 and TRBJ1-1; the D is unclear. V gave up 1 base and J gave up 0 bases, with 10 bases separating them. In germline, CDR1 is SGHKS, CDR2 YYEKEE (reference sequence). This CDR3 is 15 amino acids long. The CDR3 nucleotides read TGTGCCAGCAGCTTGTTAGGAGGGTTGAACACTGAAGCTTTCTTT. Its translation is CASSLLGGLNTEAFF.

V is TRBV6-5 and J is TRBJ1-5; 7 bases match TRBD1. This CDR3 comprises 15 residues. The germline V gene encodes CDR1 MNHEY and CDR2 SVGAGI. Losses at the gene ends were 2 bases for V and 4 bases for J; bases not matched to a gene: 5. The CDR3 reads CASSYRDSLNQPQHF. In DNA form, the CDR3 reads TGTGCCAGCAGTTACCGGGACAGCCTTAATCAGCCCCAGCATTTT.

This rearrangement joins TRBV9 to TRBJ2-2; D is ambiguous. Germline V gene data show CDR1 as SGDLS and CDR2 as YYNGEE. CDR3 length: 16 amino acids. Trimming left V 2 bases short and J 0 bases short, with 11 bases between. CDR3 sequence reads: CASSVQALSNTGELFF. The CDR3 DNA sequence: TGTGCCAGCAGCGTGCAAGCCCTCTCGAACACCGGGGAGCTGTTTTTT.

This clone has only a few counts. This rearrangement joins TRBV11-2 to TRBJ1-2, with 9 nucleotides matching TRBD1. CDR1 and CDR2 (germline): SGHAT, FQNNGV. The V segment lost 5 bases and the J segment 8 bases; nucleotides outside the gene matches: 6. The CDR3 covers 13 residues. The CDR3, as DNA: TGTGCCAGCAGCCGCCGGGACAGGGAGGGCTACACCTTC. This codes for CASSRRDREGYTF.

V and J are TRBV5-8 and TRBJ1-1; D might be TRBD1 (6 bases). The CDR3 has 14 residues. Between the trimmed V and J ends, which lost 2 bases and 5 bases, there was a span of 13 bases. Germline CDR1 and CDR2: SGHTS and YDEGEE. Here the CDR3 DNA reads TGTGCCAGCAGCTTAAAGGGGGTGCGAACTGAAGCTTTCTTT. Its translation: CASSLKGVRTEAFF.

The rearrangement links TRBV6-1 to TRBJ1-2, with 9 bases identical to TRBD1. Trimming removed 6 bases from V and 6 bases from J; junction bases left unmatched: 11. Germline lookup yields CDR1 MNHNS and CDR2 SASEGT. CDR3 length: 15 residues. The CDR3 sequence is CASSLRSGTGHGYTF. Written as DNA, the CDR3 is TGTGCCAGCAGCCTCCGCTCCGGGACAGGGCATGGCTACACCTTC.

The chain carries TRBV12-5 and TRBJ2-5; TRBD1 is a possible D gene (6 bases). V was trimmed by 4 bases and J by 2 bases, leaving 14 bases between them. The CDR3 is made up of 15 amino acids. Germline CDR1 LGHNT, CDR2 FRNRAP. The CDR3 DNA reads as TGTGCTAGTGGTTCCCAGACAGGCCCTCAAGAGACCCAGTACTTC. Protein product: CASGSQTGPQETQYF.

This clone was recorded only once. This same CDR3 is encoded by further DNA sequences in the sample. The chain recombines TRBV5-1 with TRBJ1-1; D is unresolved. Germline V gene sequence: CDR1 SGHRS, CDR2 YFSETQ. CDR3 size: 14 residues. Between the trimmed V and J ends, which lost 0 bases and 0 bases, there was a span of 6 bases. CDR3 protein: CASSLAGMNTEAFF. CDR3 bases: TGCGCCAGCAGCTTGGCAGGCATGAACACTGAAGCTTTCTTT.

This clone was counted at least ten times. The gene calls are TRBV19 and TRBJ2-3; 7 nucleotides agree with TRBD1. After removal of 6 bases from V and 5 bases from J, the junction contained 5 bases not matched to a gene. Germline V CDR1 and CDR2: LNHDA, SQIVND (reference sequence). The CDR3 spans 13 residues. CDR3 amino acids: CASRRQGIDTQYF. In nucleotides, the CDR3 is TGTGCCAGTAGAAGACAGGGAATAGATACGCAGTATTTT.

The table lists this clone with a few counts. The gene calls are TRBV2 and TRBJ1-2; D unclear. V was cut by 8 bases and J by 4 bases, with 20 bases left in between. The CDR3 has 15 amino acids. The V gene's germline CDR1 is SNHLY and CDR2 FYNNEI. The CDR3 region is CASDYDWTSGYGYTF. CDR3 in DNA: TGTGCCAGCGACTACGATTGGACCTCTGGCTATGGCTACACCTTC. The entire variable domain, with the rest obtained from reference TRBV2 and TRBJ1-2, is as follows: EPEVTQTPSHQVTQMGQEVILRCVPISNHLYFYWYRQILGQKVEFLVSFYNNEISEKSEIFDDQFSVERPDGSNFTLKIRSTKLEDSAMYFCASDYDWTSGYGYTFGSGTRLTVV.

The CDR3 DNA is TGCGCCAGCAGCTTGGGTCAGCAGAAAAATGAAGCTTTCTTT. This translates into CASSLGQQKNEAFF. The chain links TRBV5-1 to TRBJ1-1; unclear D gene. V shed 0 bases and J shed 7 bases, with 13 bases lying between them. The germline gives CDR1 SGHRS, CDR2 YFSETQ. This CDR3 has 14 amino acids.

Concerning this clone itself: The same CDR3 can be traced to other DNA sequences in this sample. The rearrangement joins TRBV19 to TRBJ1-5; D possibly corresponds to TRBD1 (6 bases). Trimming stripped 1 base from V and 2 bases from J, with 9 bases between. CDR1 and CDR2 from the germline V gene are LNHDA and SQIVND (reference sequence). The CDR3 covers 15 residues. CDR3 coding DNA: TGTGCCAGTAGTATAGGGGGGGCGGGCAATCAGCCCCAGCATTTT. As protein: CASSIGGAGNQPQHF. The full variable domain, with the rest looked up from reference TRBV19 and TRBJ1-5, is DGGITQSPKYLFRKEGQNVTLSCEQNLNHDAMYWYRQDPGQGLRLIYYSQIVNDFQKGDIAEGYSVSREKKESFPLTVTSAQKNPTAFYLCASSIGGAGNQPQHFGDGTRLSIL.

This clone was picked up a small number of times. Other nucleotide sequences from this sample produce the same CDR3. The chain joins TRBV11-3 to TRBJ2-5; D is ambiguous. Germline V lookup: CDR1 SGHNT, CDR2 YENEEA. The CDR3 has 12 amino acids. V lost 3 bases and J lost 0, with 2 bases in between. The DNA for the CDR3 is TGTGCCAGCAGCTTTAACCAAGAGACCCAGTACTTC. Encoded protein: CASSFNQETQYF.

J is TRBJ1-6 and V is TRBV6-6, with a tentative D call TRBD1 (5 bases). This CDR3 contains 15 residues. Germline CDR1 MNHNY, CDR2 SVGAGI (reference sequence). Trimming took off 6 bases at V and 7 bases at J, with 16 bases between the two ends. The CDR3 coding sequence is TGTGCCAGCAGGCCGTCCGGGGGGAAGAATTCACCCCTCCACTTT. It encodes CASRPSGGKNSPLHF.

A word on this clone: Other DNA sequences in the sample encode the same CDR3. The rearrangement joins TRBV12-5 to TRBJ2-5, with TRBD1 matching 7 bases. V lost 1 base and J lost 4; bases outside the gene matches: 9. This CDR3 region has 16 residues. Germline V gene data show CDR1 as LGHNT and CDR2 as FRNRAP. CDR3 sequence: CASGLGRRDRGETQYF. The CDR3 bases are TGTGCTAGTGGTTTGGGCCGCCGGGACAGAGGAGAGACCCAGTACTTC.

This clone was detected once. The genes are TRBV9 and TRBJ1-4, with a weak D call TRBD1 (6 bases). V lost 3 bases and J 8 bases, leaving 17 bases between the germline ends. Germline values: CDR1 SGDLS, CDR2 YYNGEE. The CDR3 extends over 15 amino acids. CDR3 residues: CASSAGGAGEEKLFF. The CDR3 bases are TGTGCCAGCAGCGCCGGCGGGGCAGGGGAAGAAAAACTGTTTTTT.

This clone was picked up a small number of times. The chain joins TRBV5-1 to TRBJ2-2, with 10 bases aligning to TRBD2. V shed 1 base and J 7 bases; nucleotides not matched to a gene: 7. CDR1 is SGHRS and CDR2 is YFSETQ in the germline V gene. The CDR3 consists of 16 residues. CDR3 residues: CASSLLPSGSGGELFF. CDR3 sequence (DNA): TGCGCCAGCAGCTTGTTGCCTAGCGGGAGCGGCGGGGAGCTGTTTTTT.

This chain uses TRBV6-1 with TRBJ2-7; no reliable D call. CDR3 length equals 13 residues. Trimming left V 0 bases short and J 5 bases short, with 8 bases between. Germline loops: CDR1 MNHNS, CDR2 SASEGT. The CDR3 DNA reads TGTGCCAGCAGTGAAGCCAGGTACAACGAGCAGTACGTC. Its translation: CASSEARYNEQYV.

This clone has just a few counts. J is TRBJ1-5 and V is TRBV7-8; no definite D call. CDR3 length equals 18 residues. CDR1 SGHVS and CDR2 FQNEAQ come from the germline V gene. With 1 base removed from V and 0 bases from J, the gap between germline ends came to 16 bases. Here the CDR3 DNA reads TGTGCCAGCAGCTTAGGCACTCTCGTTGTTTCTAGCAATCAGCCCCAGCATTTT. This sequence encodes CASSLGTLVVSSNQPQHF.

This clone has a handful of counts. The chain has TRBV18 and TRBJ2-1, with 9 bases matching TRBD2. The J segment lost 10 bases and the V segment lost 5 bases, leaving 3 bases of the junction unmatched. Germline values: CDR1 KGHSH, CDR2 LQKENI. This CDR3 contains 12 residues. The CDR3 loop reads CASSILAGEQFF. CDR3 bases: TGTGCCAGCTCAATCCTAGCGGGAGAGCAGTTCTTC.

Remarks on this clone: The same CDR3 can be traced to other DNA sequences in this sample. The chain has TRBV5-4 and TRBJ2-1; D call uncertain. Germline V lookup: CDR1 SGHNT, CDR2 YYREEE (reference sequence). Trimming removed 10 bases from V and 7 bases from J, with 24 bases in between. This CDR3 contains 15 residues. Here the CDR3 DNA reads TGTGCCGCCTTCACCCGAACCCCGGTGGGAAATGAGCAGTTCTTC. Its translation is CAAFTRTPVGNEQFF.

This clone was picked up a small number of times. The chain recombines TRBV29-1 with TRBJ2-1; D uncertain. Trimming removed 6 bases at V and 10 bases at J, with 16 bases between. The CDR3 consists of 12 residues. Germline V gives CDR1 SQVTM, CDR2 ANQGSEA. The CDR3 here is CSVNDGSSEQFF. CDR3 coding DNA: TGCAGCGTCAACGATGGTTCGTCGGAGCAGTTCTTC.